These 32 T cell receptor beta chains came from one sample sequenced in a study of T cell responses to AZD1222 COVID-19 vaccine. Sequencing used immunoSEQ multiplex PCR; TCRdb keeps in-frame clones, though not all of them. The sample carries about 140,000 clones, around nine tenths recorded once. Sequenced material: peripheral blood, taken on day 0 of AZD1222 vaccination. All receptors derive from an adult in good health.

The V and J genes are TRBV5-4 and TRBJ2-5; 11 nucleotides match TRBD2. The junction had 7 bases not matched to a gene; V was cut back by 4 bases and J by 5 bases. CDR3 length: 15 amino acids. The germline V gene encodes CDR1 SGHNT and CDR2 YYREEE (reference sequence). The CDR3 sequence is CASSTRLAGRETQYF. In DNA, the CDR3 is TGTGCCAGCAGCACCCGACTAGCGGGAAGGGAGACCCAGTACTTC.

This sequence joins TRBV11-2 and TRBJ1-6; the D gene is possibly TRBD1 (6 bases). The germline gives CDR1 SGHAT, CDR2 FQNNGV. There are 15 residues in the CDR3. With 3 bases removed from V and 7 bases from J, the gap between germline ends came to 13 bases. CDR3 DNA: TGTGCCAGCAGCTTGGACAGACGATTAAATTCACCCCTCCACTTT. This codes for CASSLDRRLNSPLHF. Combining the CDR3 with reference TRBV11-2 and TRBJ1-6 gives the whole variable domain EAGVAQSPRYKIIEKRQSVAFWCNPISGHATLYWYQQILGQGPKLLIQFQNNGVVDDSQLPKDRFSAERLKGVDSTLKIQPAKLEDSAVYLCASSLDRRLNSPLHFGNGTRLTVT.

CDR3 sequence: CASSSTTRGLAGVVSNEQFF. The DNA for the CDR3 is TGTGCCAGCAGTTCCACAACCCGAGGACTAGCGGGAGTTGTGAGCAATGAGCAGTTCTTC. The V call is TRBV5-4, the J call TRBJ2-1, with TRBD2 matching over 13 bases. Germline V lookup: CDR1 SGHNT, CDR2 YYREEE (reference sequence). The CDR3 covers 20 residues. V dropped 5 bases and J dropped 6; count of bases not matched to a gene: 20.

This chain connects TRBV27 to TRBJ2-7; tentatively, D is TRBD1 or TRBD2 (6 bases each). V shed 5 bases and J shed 5 bases, with 22 bases lying between them. This CDR3 region has 16 residues. The germline gives CDR1 MNHEY, CDR2 SMNVEV (reference sequence). The CDR3 loop is CASSLITGVRGDEQYF. The CDR3 coding sequence is TGTGCCAGCAGTCTAATAACGGGAGTCAGGGGCGACGAGCAGTACTTC.

V is TRBV7-2 and J is TRBJ1-1, with D perhaps matching TRBD1 (6 bases). This CDR3 is 13 amino acids long. Trimming cost V 3 bases and J 2 bases, with 7 bases left between them. From germline, CDR1 is SGHTA and CDR2 FQGNSA. As DNA, the CDR3 is TGTGCCAGCAGCTTGGGGGCTAACACTGAAGCTTTCTTT. Its translation: CASSLGANTEAFF. Full variable domain (outside the CDR3, taken from reference TRBV7-2 and TRBJ1-1): GAGVSQSPSNKVTEKGKDVELRCDPISGHTALYWYRQSLGQGLEFLIYFQGNSAPDKSGLPSDRFSAERTGGSVSTLTIQRTQQEDSAVYLCASSLGANTEAFFGQGTRLTVV.

This clone was recorded only once. The J gene is TRBJ1-1, the V gene TRBV6-5; D possibly corresponds to TRBD1 (6 bases). V lost 7 bases to trimming and J lost 6 bases, with 15 bases between them. Germline CDR1 MNHEY, CDR2 SVGAGI. The CDR3 loop spans 13 amino acids. The CDR3 region is CASIPGAPAEAFF. The CDR3, as DNA: TGTGCCAGCATCCCAGGGGCCCCCGCTGAAGCTTTCTTT.

V is TRBV28 and J is TRBJ2-3, with 8 nucleotides matching TRBD2. This CDR3 has 14 residues. V dropped 9 bases and J dropped 3; count of bases not matched to a gene: 8. Germline-derived CDR1 and CDR2 are MDHEN and SYDVKM. The CDR3 loop reads CASGSGSSTDTQYF. CDR3 coding DNA: TGTGCCAGTGGGAGCGGGAGTAGTACAGATACGCAGTATTTT. Variable domain in full (rest from reference TRBV28 and TRBJ2-3): DVKVTQSSRYLVKRTGEKVFLECVQDMDHENMFWYRQDPGLGLRLIYFSYDVKMKEKGDIPEGYSVSREKKERFSLILESASTNQTSMYLCASGSGSSTDTQYFGPGTRLTVL.

V is TRBV6-2 or TRBV6-3 and J is TRBJ1-1, with D unclear. With 2 bases removed from V and 8 bases from J, the gap between germline ends came to 9 bases. This CDR3 is built from 12 residues. CDR1 is MNHEY and CDR2 is SVGEGT in the germline V gene. The CDR3 DNA sequence: TGTGCCAGCAGTTACGGGCCCCAGGAAGCTTTCTTT. Its protein is CASSYGPQEAFF.

The genes are TRBV7-8 and TRBJ1-5; D gene uncertain. The CDR3 consists of 15 residues. Germline CDR1 and CDR2: SGHVS and FQNEAQ. V lost 1 base and J 1 base, leaving 8 bases between the germline ends. The CDR3, as DNA: TGTGCCAGCAGCTTAGGAGCGATGAGCAATCAGCCCCAGCATTTT. As protein: CASSLGAMSNQPQHF.

This chain uses TRBV18 with TRBJ1-2, with D unresolved. The CDR3 has 14 amino acids. Trimming left V 5 bases short and J 0 bases short, with 10 bases between. Germline V gives CDR1 KGHSH, CDR2 LQKENI. The CDR3 loop reads CASSISRSNYGYTF. The CDR3 DNA reads as TGTGCCAGCTCAATCTCGCGCTCTAACTATGGCTACACCTTC.

The chain couples TRBV7-3 to TRBJ2-6, with a weak D call TRBD1 (7 bases). This CDR3 comprises 16 residues. V shed 5 bases and J shed 2 bases, with 13 bases lying between them. Germline V gives CDR1 SGHTA, CDR2 FQGTGA. CDR3 loop: CASSPQGGAGANVLTF. The CDR3 nucleotides are TGTGCCAGCAGCCCGCAGGGGGGAGCTGGGGCCAACGTCCTGACTTTC.

This rearrangement joins TRBV14 to TRBJ1-1; a weak D match, TRBD1 (5 bases). The CDR3 has 12 amino acids. The V gene's germline CDR1 is SGHDN and CDR2 FVKESK. V was shortened by 0 bases and J by 11 bases, with 10 bases between the two germline ends. This CDR3 reads CASSQDYYRAFF. CDR3 bases: TGTGCCAGCAGCCAAGACTATTACAGGGCTTTCTTT.

V usage is TRBV10-1 and J usage is TRBJ2-3, with D tentatively TRBD1 (6 bases). The V gene's germline CDR1 is WNHNN and CDR2 SYGVQD (reference sequence). Trimming shortened V by 0 bases and J by 3 bases, and 22 bases separated the two germline ends. This CDR3 has 19 residues. Written as DNA, the CDR3 is TGCGCCAGCAGTGAGTCCAGGGGTCTCCGGGGTCCTCCGACAGATACGCAGTATTTT. This gives the protein CASSESRGLRGPPTDTQYF.

This clone was seen a handful of times. The V and J genes are TRBV5-6 and TRBJ2-7; possible D gene TRBD1, 7 bases. The V end was cut by 6 bases, the J end by 7 bases, with 20 bases between. The CDR3 runs to 14 residues. The V gene's germline CDR1 is SGHDT and CDR2 YYEEEE. CDR3 coding DNA: TGTGCCAGCATCGGAGGGACAGACTACGGAGAGCAGTACTTC. It codes for CASIGGTDYGEQYF.

The genes are TRBV12-3 or TRBV12-4 and TRBJ1-2; 11 nucleotides match TRBD1. Trimming cost V 8 bases and J 6 bases; bases outside gene matches: 5. The length of the CDR3 is 13 residues. The CDR3 protein is CASFGQGADGYTF. DNA of the CDR3: TGTGCCAGCTTTGGACAGGGGGCTGATGGCTACACCTTC.

As DNA, the CDR3 is TGTGCCATTAAAACTAGCGGTAGTTACAATGAGCAGTTCTTC. This sequence encodes CAIKTSGSYNEQFF. The gene calls are TRBV10-3 and TRBJ2-1; 8 nucleotides match TRBD2. CDR1 is ENHRY, CDR2 SYGVKD, per germline. The CDR3 loop spans 14 amino acids. V gave up 9 bases and J gave up 4 bases; unmatched junction bases: 8.

J is TRBJ1-2 and V is TRBV20-1; D remains ambiguous. Germline CDR1 is DFQATT and CDR2 is SNEGSKA (reference sequence). The CDR3 is 13 residues long. V lost 3 bases and J lost 4, with 12 bases in between. CDR3 amino acids: CSASQGGVYGYTF. CDR3 in DNA: TGCAGTGCTAGTCAAGGCGGCGTCTATGGCTACACCTTC.

The gene calls are TRBV7-6 and TRBJ2-7; possibly TRBD1 for D (5 bases). CDR3 length equals 11 residues. V was pared by 5 bases and J by 4 bases, with 6 bases between. CDR1 and CDR2 from the germline V gene are SGHVS and FNYEAQ. CDR3: CASSPGYEQYF. The CDR3, as DNA: TGTGCCAGCAGCCCAGGGTACGAGCAGTACTTC.

This clone was recorded a few times. The gene calls are TRBV30 and TRBJ2-7; D is ambiguous. The CDR3 runs 14 residues. CDR1 is GTSNPN, CDR2 SVGIG, per germline (reference sequence). Trimming stripped 0 bases from V and 6 bases from J, with 15 bases between. The CDR3, as DNA: TGTGCCTGGAGTGTACAAGTGGGGTATGGCGAGCAGTACTTC. It encodes CAWSVQVGYGEQYF.

The chain uses TRBV14 and TRBJ1-1, with 8 bases that match TRBD1. CDR1 is SGHDN, CDR2 FVKESK, per germline. CDR3 length: 15 residues. Trimming at V came to 4 bases and at J to 5 bases, leaving 9 bases not matched to a gene. CDR3 protein: CASSPYRGSGTEAFF. For the CDR3, the DNA is TGTGCCAGCAGCCCTTACAGGGGGTCGGGGACTGAAGCTTTCTTT. The whole variable domain, remainder taken from reference TRBV14 and TRBJ1-1, is EAGVTQFPSHSVIEKGQTVTLRCDPISGHDNLYWYRRVMGKEIKFLLHFVKESKQDESGMPNNRFLAERTGGTYSTLKVQPAELEDSGVYFCASSPYRGSGTEAFFGQGTRLTVV.

This chain uses TRBV27 with TRBJ1-5; D might be TRBD1 (6 bases). Trimming took off 6 bases at V and 9 bases at J, with 27 bases between the two ends. This CDR3 is 17 amino acids long. Germline V lookup: CDR1 MNHEY, CDR2 SMNVEV (reference sequence). The CDR3 loop is CASSKEGGLLNFLPQHF. CDR3 bases: TGTGCCAGCAGCAAAGAAGGGGGGCTCCTCAACTTTTTGCCCCAGCATTTT.

The rearrangement joins TRBV5-4 to TRBJ2-1, with TRBD2 identical over 7 bases. CDR1 is SGHNT and CDR2 is YYREEE in the germline V gene (reference sequence). The CDR3 runs to 15 residues. V lost 0 bases, J lost 4 bases, and 4 bases stayed unmatched. This CDR3 reads CASSLELAPYNEQFF. Here the CDR3 DNA reads TGTGCCAGCAGCTTGGAACTAGCGCCTTACAATGAGCAGTTCTTC.

The chain recombines TRBV30 with TRBJ1-4; maybe TRBD1 (5 bases). The germline CDR1 and CDR2 sequences are GTSNPN and SVGIG (reference sequence). CDR3 length: 15 residues. The germline V and J ends were trimmed by 0 bases and 4 bases, with 12 bases remaining between them. Here the CDR3 reads CAWSVVAGGNEKLFF. The CDR3 bases are TGTGCCTGGAGTGTCGTGGCCGGGGGTAATGAAAAACTGTTTTTT.

The chain couples TRBV20-1 to TRBJ1-5, with 10 positions matching TRBD1. Unmatched junction bases numbered 4, after V lost 3 bases and J lost 5 bases. Germline CDR1 is DFQATT and CDR2 is SNEGSKA (reference sequence). This CDR3 is built from 14 residues. The CDR3 is CSASIGTGDQPQHF. As DNA, the CDR3 is TGCAGTGCTAGTATAGGGACAGGGGATCAGCCCCAGCATTTT.

V usage is TRBV28 and J usage is TRBJ2-7, with a possible D match to TRBD1 (6 bases). The germline V and J ends were trimmed by 2 bases and 5 bases, with 13 bases remaining between them. From germline, CDR1 is MDHEN and CDR2 SYDVKM. The CDR3 is 14 residues long. CDR3 in amino acids: CASSLGGQGHEQYF. CDR3 nucleotides: TGTGCCAGCAGTTTAGGCGGCCAGGGGCACGAGCAGTACTTC.

V and J are TRBV11-2 and TRBJ2-6; D is unclear. The CDR3 covers 15 residues. Germline CDR1 and CDR2: SGHAT and FQNNGV. The ends were cut back, 4 bases at V and 1 base at J, with 8 bases in the middle. DNA for the CDR3: TGTGCCAGCAGCTCCACGGCGTCTGGGGCCAACGTCCTGACTTTC. This gives the protein CASSSTASGANVLTF.

This rearrangement joins TRBV7-2 to TRBJ2-3; 11 bases map to TRBD2. J was trimmed by 8 bases and V by 5 bases; bases with no gene match: 15. The CDR3 totals 17 residues. Germline CDR1 SGHTA, CDR2 FQGNSA. CDR3 DNA sequence: TGTGCCAGCAGCGAAGGAGGCGGACTAGCGGGTATGGGTACGCAGTATTTT. Its protein product is CASSEGGGLAGMGTQYF.

CDR3 loop: CAISVGASTDTQYF. The DNA of the CDR3 is TGTGCCATCAGTGTGGGGGCTTCCACAGATACGCAGTATTTT. The chain combines TRBV10-3 with TRBJ2-3, with D perhaps TRBD1 (6 bases). The CDR3 spans 14 residues. From germline, CDR1 is ENHRY and CDR2 SYGVKD. V shed 4 bases and J shed 2 bases, with 10 bases lying between them.

J is TRBJ2-7 and V is TRBV4-1; a weak D match, TRBD1 (5 bases). Trimming removed 4 bases from V and 2 bases from J, with 9 bases in between. Looked up from germline, CDR1 is MGHRA and CDR2 is YSYEKL. The CDR3 has 13 residues. CDR3 protein: CASSPGLTYEQYF. The CDR3 coding sequence is TGCGCCAGCAGCCCAGGGTTAACCTACGAGCAGTACTTC.

The chain has TRBV6-2 or TRBV6-3 and TRBJ2-1; 13 bases are a match to TRBD2. The CDR3 has 19 amino acids. V trimming: 2 bases; J trimming: 7 bases; junction bases outside the gene matches: 14. CDR1 is MNHEY and CDR2 is SVGEGT in the germline V gene. This CDR3 reads CASSYVLIRTSGSRNEQFF. Here the CDR3 DNA reads TGTGCCAGCAGTTACGTATTAATAAGGACTAGCGGGAGTCGTAATGAGCAGTTCTTC.

The chain recombines TRBV6-5 with TRBJ2-1; TRBD2 aligns across 7 bases. Trimming cost V 6 bases and J 2 bases; bases outside gene matches: 7. CDR1 MNHEY and CDR2 SVGAGI come from the germline V gene. This CDR3 comprises 15 residues. This CDR3 reads CASRNTGGPYNEQFF. The CDR3 coding sequence is TGTGCCAGCAGGAATACGGGAGGCCCCTACAATGAGCAGTTCTTC.

This clone turned up a few times. The genes are TRBV28 and TRBJ2-3; D not resolved. Germline V gene lookup returns CDR1 MDHEN and CDR2 SYDVKM. The CDR3 has 12 amino acids. The V end was cut by 2 bases, the J end by 11 bases, with 11 bases between. The CDR3 DNA reads as TGTGCCAGCAGTTTAATAGACCTGAAGCAGTATTTT. Residues: CASSLIDLKQYF.